This is a list of T cell receptor beta chains from one sample in a study of neurological immune-mediated disorders. MiXCR, run by TCRdb on the 5' RACE reads, gives a single entry per CDR3 protein. This table holds tens of thousands of distinct CDR3 sequences, about 13% found once. The sample consisted of PBMCs. These TCRs come from a woman between 40 and 55 years old in good health. The CDR3 runs from the conserved cysteine through the conserved F or W. Each record gives: clone size, D gene, J gene, V gene, CDR3 DNA, CDR3 protein. A D gene is named only where the DNA matches it firmly. Not all rows give a size; the values are once, few, many and, for expanded clones, a class.

many	TRBD2	TRBJ2-7	TRBV20-1	TGCAGTGCCCTTCCCCTGGTAGCGGGAGGGCCATACGAGCAGTACTTC	CSALPLVAGGPYEQYF
once	TRBD1	TRBJ2-4	TRBV10-1	TGCGCCAGCAGTGAGGGGGGACAGGGGCCTAAAAACATTCAGTACTTC	CASSEGGQGPKNIQYF
many	NA	TRBJ1-2	TRBV7-2	TGTGCCAGCAGCTTAAAATCTATCTATGGCTACACCTTC	CASSLKSIYGYTF
many	NA	TRBJ2-1	TRBV29-1	TGCAGCGTCGAGACGACTAGTTGGTATGAGCAGTTCTTC	CSVETTSWYEQFF
many	TRBD2	TRBJ2-5	TRBV6-1	TGTGCCGGCTCACCTCGACTAGCATCGCAAGAGACCCAGTACTTC	CAGSPRLASQETQYF
many	TRBD2	TRBJ2-2	TRBV5-1	TGCGCCAGCAGCCTCTGGACTAGCGGCAACACCGGGGAGCTGTTTTTT	CASSLWTSGNTGELFF
NA	TRBD1	TRBJ2-1	TRBV6-4	TGTGCCAGCAGTGACGCAGGGGGAAGCTCCTACAATGAGCAGTTCTTC	CASSDAGGSSYNEQFF
many	NA	TRBJ1-1	TRBV20-1	TGCAGTGCTAGAGGCACAGGGAGAAACACTGAAGCTTTCTTT	CSARGTGRNTEAFF
many	NA	TRBJ1-2	TRBV20-1	TGCAGAGGGGACAACAACTATGGCTACACCTTC	CRGDNNYGYTF
NA	NA	TRBJ1-2	TRBV4-3	TGCGCCAGCAGCCAAGAAGTTCAGGGTTTCTATGGCTACACCTTC	CASSQEVQGFYGYTF
NA	TRBD2	TRBJ2-7	TRBV6-1	TGTGCCAGCAGTGAAATAGCGGGAGTCACTTACGAGCAGTACTTC	CASSEIAGVTYEQYF